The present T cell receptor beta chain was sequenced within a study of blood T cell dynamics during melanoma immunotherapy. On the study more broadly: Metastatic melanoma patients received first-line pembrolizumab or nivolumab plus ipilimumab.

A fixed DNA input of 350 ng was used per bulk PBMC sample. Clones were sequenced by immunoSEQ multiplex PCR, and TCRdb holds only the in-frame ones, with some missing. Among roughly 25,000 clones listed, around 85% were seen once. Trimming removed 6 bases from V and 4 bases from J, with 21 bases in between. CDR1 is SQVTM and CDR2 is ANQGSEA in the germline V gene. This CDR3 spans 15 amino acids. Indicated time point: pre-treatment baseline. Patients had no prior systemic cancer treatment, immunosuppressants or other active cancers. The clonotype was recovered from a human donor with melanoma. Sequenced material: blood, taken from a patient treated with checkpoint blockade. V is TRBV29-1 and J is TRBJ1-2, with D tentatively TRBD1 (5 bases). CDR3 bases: TGCAGCGTGGGTTTGGGCGGGGCGGGGCCCTATGGCTACACCTTC. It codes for CSVGLGGAGPYGYTF.